A single sample gave rise to the 20 T cell receptor beta chains below, sequenced in a study of T cell responses to AZD1222 COVID-19 vaccine. Data came from immunoSEQ multiplex PCR; TCRdb stores just in-frame clones and leaves some out. The sample yields about 120,000 clones, approximately 92% seen once. The material was peripheral blood, obtained 28 days after the second dose of the MenACWY control vaccine. The receptors derive from an adult who received the MenACWY meningococcal vaccine as a control.

Ten or more counts support this clone. The V and J genes are TRBV4-1 and TRBJ2-1, with 10 bases identical to TRBD2. The V and J ends lost 2 bases and 4 bases, in that order; junction bases with no gene match: 2. This CDR3 has 15 residues. The V gene's germline CDR1 is MGHRA and CDR2 YSYEKL. CDR3 sequence (DNA): TGCGCCAGCAGCCAACTAGCGGGAGAATACAATGAGCAGTTCTTC. Translating gives CASSQLAGEYNEQFF.

This sequence joins TRBV7-9 and TRBJ2-1; D is possibly TRBD1 (6 bases). This CDR3 has 13 amino acids. Looked up from germline, CDR1 is SEHNR and CDR2 is FQNEAQ (reference sequence). V lost 3 bases, J lost 10 bases, and 13 bases lay in between. The CDR3 spells CASSLTPGTEQFF. The CDR3 nucleotides read TGTGCCAGCAGCTTGACGCCCGGGACAGAGCAGTTCTTC. Together with reference TRBV7-9 and TRBJ2-1, the CDR3 gives the full variable domain: DTGVSQNPRHKITKRGQNVTFRCDPISEHNRLYWYRQTLGQGPEFLTYFQNEAQLEKSRLLSDRFSAERPKGSFSTLEIQRTEQGDSAMYLCASSLTPGTEQFFGPGTRLTVL.

The chain has TRBV24-1 and TRBJ1-6, with 8 bases matching TRBD1. CDR1 is KGHDR, CDR2 SFDVKD, per germline. J was trimmed by 8 bases and V by 0 bases; bases with no gene match: 8. The CDR3 sequence is 17 residues long. For the CDR3, the DNA is TGTGCCACCAGTGATTTGCTAGGACAGGGCCAGGATTCACCCCTCCACTTT. Encoded protein: CATSDLLGQGQDSPLHF.

CDR3: CAWGVSGANVLTF. CDR3 bases: TGTGCCTGGGGGGTCTCTGGGGCCAACGTCCTGACTTTC. The J gene is TRBJ2-6, the V gene TRBV2, with D possibly matching TRBD2 (6 bases). V lost 11 bases to trimming and J lost 0 bases, with 8 bases between them. Germline V lookup: CDR1 SNHLY, CDR2 FYNNEI. The CDR3 spans 13 residues.

The V and J genes are TRBV13 and TRBJ2-7; perhaps TRBD2 as D (6 bases). V lost 4 bases and J lost 3, with 13 bases in between. Germline assignment: CDR1 PRHDT and CDR2 FYEKMQ (reference sequence). The CDR3 runs to 14 residues. Written as DNA, the CDR3 is TGTGCCAGCAGCTCCGGGGGAGTTGGCTACGAGCAGTACTTC. Residues: CASSSGGVGYEQYF.

V gene TRBV10-3 combines with J gene TRBJ2-5, with 7 bases aligning to TRBD1. V lost 10 bases and J lost 2; bases outside the gene matches: 7. The CDR3 has 13 residues. Germline assignment: CDR1 ENHRY and CDR2 SYGVKD. The CDR3 here is CATAQGPQETQYF. CDR3 nucleotide sequence: TGTGCCACTGCACAGGGGCCACAAGAGACCCAGTACTTC.

This clone has only a few counts. The J gene is TRBJ2-5, the V gene TRBV4-1; D call uncertain. Germline values: CDR1 MGHRA, CDR2 YSYEKL. Trimming stripped 5 bases from V and 0 bases from J, with 22 bases between. CDR3 length equals 18 residues. CDR3 protein: CASSGYPREANHQETQYF. The CDR3 DNA reads as TGCGCCAGCAGCGGGTACCCTAGAGAAGCTAACCACCAAGAGACCCAGTACTTC.

The chain links TRBV10-1 to TRBJ2-6; D is uncertain. Trimming stripped 0 bases from V and 1 base from J, with 7 bases between. There are 16 residues in the CDR3. CDR1 and CDR2 from the germline V gene are WNHNN and SYGVQD (reference sequence). The CDR3 region has the DNA TGCGCCAGCAGTGAGTCTTCCAGGTCTGGGGCCAACGTCCTGACTTTC. It translates to CASSESSRSGANVLTF.

V usage is TRBV19 and J usage is TRBJ2-1, with 9 positions matching TRBD1. CDR3 length: 15 residues. V lost 7 bases, J lost 5 bases, and 9 bases stayed unmatched. Per the germline V gene, CDR1 is LNHDA and CDR2 is SQIVND (reference sequence). CDR3 sequence: CASTGGTGSDNEQFF. The CDR3 DNA sequence: TGTGCCAGTACCGGGGGGACAGGGAGCGACAATGAGCAGTTCTTC.

The rearrangement uses TRBV18 and TRBJ1-1; D is ambiguous. The germline V gene has CDR1 KGHSH and CDR2 LQKENI. V lost 2 bases and J 1 base, leaving 5 bases between the germline ends. The CDR3 contains 13 residues. DNA of the CDR3: TGTGCCAGCTCACCAATCAGGAACACTGAAGCTTTCTTT. Translating it yields CASSPIRNTEAFF.

In regard to this clone: A junction end diverges from the germline sequence, so it may reflect a read error. The V call is TRBV12-3 or TRBV12-4, the J call TRBJ2-2; D perhaps matches TRBD1 (6 bases). This CDR3 spans 13 amino acids. The CDR3 nucleotides are TGTGCAAGCACAGGGATAGTTTCCGGGGAGCTGTTTTTT. The encoded protein is CASTGIVSGELFF.

The chain combines TRBV12-3 or TRBV12-4 with TRBJ1-1, with D perhaps matching TRBD1 (6 bases). Trimming left V 5 bases short and J 4 bases short, with 11 bases between. The length of the CDR3 is 13 residues. The CDR3 sequence: CASSTVGATEAFF. CDR3 bases: TGTGCCAGCAGTACTGTGGGGGCCACTGAAGCTTTCTTT.

The chain is built from TRBV6-7 and TRBJ2-7; maybe TRBD2 (7 bases). TRBV6-7 has ORF status, its function being uncertain. The V gene lost 2 bases and the J gene lost 0 bases, with 20 bases spanning the gap. The CDR3 sequence is 18 residues long. CDR3 protein: CASSYPRGLSWGSYEQYV. CDR3 DNA: TGTGCCAGCAGTTACCCCAGGGGACTATCTTGGGGCTCCTACGAGCAGTACGTC.

The gene calls are TRBV9 and TRBJ2-2; 10 bases are shared with TRBD2. Germline assignment: CDR1 SGDLS and CDR2 YYNGEE. The CDR3 has 15 residues. J lost 7 bases, V lost 0 bases, and 3 bases had no gene match. The CDR3, as DNA: TGTGCCAGCAGCGTAGTGTCTAGCGGGAGCGGGGAGCTGTTTTTT. Residues: CASSVVSSGSGELFF.

This chain uses TRBV28 with TRBJ1-3; the match to TRBD1 covers 9 bases. The CDR3 covers 18 residues. CDR1 is MDHEN, CDR2 SYDVKM, per germline. Trimming removed 6 bases from V and 4 bases from J; junction bases left unmatched: 16. The CDR3 DNA reads TGTGCCAGCAGCCGCACGCCCCAACAGGGGGCCAAGGGAAACACCATATATTTT. It codes for CASSRTPQQGAKGNTIYF.

The chain couples TRBV24-1 to TRBJ1-1, with 8 bases identical to TRBD1. This CDR3 contains 13 residues. Germline loops: CDR1 KGHDR, CDR2 SFDVKD. J was trimmed by 10 bases and V by 2 bases; bases with no gene match: 5. DNA of the CDR3: TGTGCCACCAGTGATTGGACAGGGATCGTAGCTTTCTTT. It specifies CATSDWTGIVAFF.

Here the CDR3 reads CASRIERTDTQYF. The CDR3 DNA sequence: TGTGCCAGCAGGATAGAACGCACAGATACGCAGTATTTT. V usage is TRBV6-5 and J usage is TRBJ2-3, with no clear D. The CDR3 spans 13 residues. The V end lost 6 bases, the J end lost 1 base, and 8 bases lay between the germline ends. Germline CDR1 and CDR2: MNHEY and SVGAGI.

CDR3 protein: CASSTQTGSGNTIYF. The CDR3 DNA reads as TGTGCCAGCAGTACTCAGACAGGGTCTGGAAACACCATATATTTT. V and J are TRBV28 and TRBJ1-3; TRBD1 matches at 7 bases. Germline trimming cut 5 bases from V and 1 base from J; bases unmatched to any gene: 5. This CDR3 is 15 amino acids long. Germline assignment: CDR1 MDHEN and CDR2 SYDVKM.

V and J are TRBV6-6 and TRBJ1-6; perhaps TRBD1 as D (6 bases). Germline V lookup: CDR1 MNHNY, CDR2 SVGAGI (reference sequence). The CDR3 is 16 residues long. Trimming shortened V by 5 bases and J by 6 bases, and 17 bases separated the two germline ends. This chain's CDR3 is CASSGGQRGTNSPLHF. The CDR3 bases are TGTGCCAGCAGTGGGGGGCAGCGGGGAACTAATTCACCCCTCCACTTT.

The chain couples TRBV7-8 to TRBJ2-1, with D perhaps given as TRBD1 or TRBD2 (5 bases each). Trimming cost V 0 bases and J 4 bases, with 10 bases left between them. The CDR3 is 15 residues long. The V gene's germline CDR1 is SGHVS and CDR2 FQNEAQ. The CDR3 spells CASSLALGRYNEQFF. CDR3 DNA: TGTGCCAGCAGCTTAGCGCTGGGACGGTACAATGAGCAGTTCTTC. The full variable domain, its missing parts supplied by reference TRBV7-8 and TRBJ2-1, is GAGVSQSPRYKVAKRGQDVALRCDPISGHVSLFWYQQALGQGPEFLTYFQNEAQLDKSGLPSDRFFAERPEGSVSTLKIQRTQQEDSAVYLCASSLALGRYNEQFFGPGTRLTVL.